The clone carrying this T cell receptor beta chain came up a few times. The antigen remains unidentified. This entry is derived from a study of T cells after yellow fever vaccination. TCRdb independently ran MiXCR on the 5' RACE reads; one entry per CDR3 protein. The data contain around 600,000 distinct CDR3 sequences, about 12% of them singletons. The CDR3 is 15 amino acids. Trimming took 5 bases from V and 4 from J; bases not matched to a gene: 4. Germline-derived CDR1 and CDR2 are SEHNR and FQNEAQ (reference sequence). Broader study findings: Post-booster reappearance was seen for most primary-vaccination clones (about 96% CD4, about 88% CD8). Abundant bulk-population clonotypes could contaminate the FACS-sorted repertoires.

This TCR was sampled from a man aged 25 to 45 who received the YFV17D yellow fever vaccine. The sequences come from PBMCs, collected on the day of the yellow fever booster vaccination. The chain links TRBV7-9 to TRBJ2-1; 11 nucleotides line up with TRBD2. For the CDR3, the DNA is TGTGCCAGCAGCGCGGGACTAGCGGCGTACAATGAGCAGTTCTTC. It codes for CASSAGLAAYNEQFF.